This TCR beta chain was found in a study of CD8 T cells in Susac syndrome. Across the whole study: When blood was drawn, the patients with Susac syndrome were therapy-naive, on corticosteroids, or on intravenous immunoglobulin alone.

Random hexamers were used to reverse transcribe an amount of roughly 0.5 to 1 ug RNA. Amplification of TCR beta CDR3 across 54 Vbeta and 13 Jbeta was performed with immunoSEQ multiplex PCR. TCRdb re-derived calls from the immunoSEQ multiplex PCR reads in MiXCR, one entry per CDR3 protein. The sample has roughly 190,000 distinct CDR3 sequences, about 91% seen once. The V segment lost 5 bases and the J segment 6 bases; nucleotides outside the gene matches: 10. Germline CDR1 reads LNHDA; CDR2 reads SQIVND (reference sequence). CDR3 length equals 16 residues. Sequencing was done on a sample of CD4+ T cells from PBMCs. The receptor was isolated from a human donor with Susac syndrome. The chain is built from TRBV19 and TRBJ2-4, with TRBD1 matching 10 bases. The CDR3 DNA reads as TGTGCCAGTAGTTCCCACCCCTGGACAGGGGGAAACATTCAGTACTTC. Protein sequence: CASSSHPWTGGNIQYF.